This TCR beta chain is from a study of CD8 T cells in Susac syndrome. TEMRA cells were enriched by FACS, and CD4+ and CD8+ T cells were negatively isolated. The RNA, 0.5 to 1 ug, was put through reverse transcription using random hexamers. In TCRdb, the immunoSEQ multiplex PCR reads were re-called with MiXCR into one record per CDR3 protein. Of some 47,000 distinct CDR3 sequences in the sample, approximately 92% were seen once. To note about this clonotype: Its specificity is unknown.

The CDR3 has 15 amino acids. Trimming pared 2 bases from V and 3 bases from J, leaving 16 bases between. Germline CDR1 and CDR2: SQVTM and ANQGSEA. The study, taken as a whole, reports: The study conceded that its TCR sequencing and HLA analysis involved relatively few individuals.

What was sequenced was CD8+ T cells from PBMCs. V gene TRBV29-1 combines with J gene TRBJ2-5; D may be TRBD2 (6 bases). The receptor comes from a human donor in good health. CDR3 nucleotides: TGCAGCGTTGAATTCCCAGGGACTCGCAAAGAGACCCAGTACTTC. Translation: CSVEFPGTRKETQYF.